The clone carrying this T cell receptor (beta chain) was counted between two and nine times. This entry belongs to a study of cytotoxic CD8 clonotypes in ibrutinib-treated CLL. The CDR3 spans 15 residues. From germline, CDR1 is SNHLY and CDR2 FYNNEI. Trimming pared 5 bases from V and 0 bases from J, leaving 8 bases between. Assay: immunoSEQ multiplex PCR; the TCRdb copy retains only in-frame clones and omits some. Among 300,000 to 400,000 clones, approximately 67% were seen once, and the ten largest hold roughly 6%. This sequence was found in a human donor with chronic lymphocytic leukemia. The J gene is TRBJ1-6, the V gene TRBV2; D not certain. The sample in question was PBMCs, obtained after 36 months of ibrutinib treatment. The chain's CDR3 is CASSPESSYNSPLHF. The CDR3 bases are TGTGCCAGCAGTCCGGAAAGCTCCTATAATTCACCCCTCCACTTT.